A selection of T cell receptor beta chains follows, all from one sample in a study of cytomegalovirus exposure and HLA in healthy donors. The protocol was immunoSEQ multiplex PCR, while the TCRdb copy is restricted to in-frame clones and leaves out a portion. The data hold about 70,000 clones, with around 62% observed a single time. Sequenced material: PBMCs. The receptor set was obtained from a man in his forties or fifties in good health and CMV-seropositive. CDR3s include the opening cysteine and the closing phenylalanine or tryptophan. The D gene is left open where the match is weak. Not every row has a clone size; where given, it reads once, few, many or a size class.

TRBD1	-	TRBV2	TRBJ2-7	TGTGCCGCGGAACTGACAGGGCGCGAGCAGTACTTC	CAAELTGREQYF
TRBD1	many	TRBV5-1	TRBJ1-2	TGCGCCAGCAGCTTTACCGGGACAGGGGACGGCTACACCTTC	CASSFTGTGDGYTF
TRBD1	-	TRBV10-1	TRBJ1-5	TGCGCCGGCCAAGACCGACAGGGTCCGGATCAGCCCCAGCATTTT	CAGQDRQGPDQPQHF
TRBD1	-	TRBV6-6	TRBJ1-5	TGTGCCAGCACCAGCACAGGGGAGCAGCCCCAGCATTTT	CASTSTGEQPQHF
-	-	TRBV9	TRBJ1-3	TGTGCCAGCAGCCCTGGGGGGGTCCCTGGAAACACCATATATTTT	CASSPGGVPGNTIYF
-	-	TRBV4-1	TRBJ1-2	TGCGCCAGCAGCCAACAGGGATTCGGTGGCTACACCTTC	CASSQQGFGGYTF
TRBD2	few	TRBV5-4	TRBJ2-1	TGTGCCAGCACCCTAGCGGGAGGGCCTGGTGAGCAGTTCTTC	CASTLAGGPGEQFF
-	-	TRBV4-3	TRBJ1-2	TGCGCCAGCAGCCAAGATGAACAGAAATATGGCGACTATGGCTACACCTTC	CASSQDEQKYGDYGYTF
-	-	TRBV9	TRBJ2-5	TGTGTCAGCACCCCGGGGACTCGGGGGACAGAGACCCAGTACTTC	CVSTPGTRGTETQYF
-	-	TRBV14	TRBJ1-2	TGTGCCAGCAGCCAAGAGGAGCGACCACCCTCAACCTATGGCTACACCTTC	CASSQEERPPSTYGYTF
TRBD1	-	TRBV11-2	TRBJ2-1	TGTGCCAGCAGCGCATACAGGGGGCTCAATGAGCAGTTCTTC	CASSAYRGLNEQFF
-	-	TRBV30	TRBJ1-2	TGTGCCTGGAGGGGCTTTCAGGGTGGAAACTATGGCTACACCTTC	CAWRGFQGGNYGYTF
TRBD2	-	TRBV4-3	TRBJ2-7	TGCGCCAGCAGCCAAGGGCGGGGGGGCTACTACGAGCAGTACTTC	CASSQGRGGYYEQYF